The rows below give T cell receptor beta chains drawn from one sample of a study of T cells after yellow fever vaccination. TCRdb fed the 5' RACE reads into MiXCR, producing one record per CDR3 protein. The table has 100,000 to 150,000 distinct CDR3 sequences, 7.4% seen once. Sequencing was performed on CD4+ T cells sorted from PBMCs, taken 10 days after the first yellow fever vaccination. These receptors all come from a man aged 18 to 30 who received the YFV17D yellow fever vaccine. Each CDR3 is given without its conserved first and last residue.

j_call v_call cdr3_aa
TRBJ1-5 TRBV5-1 ASSLAPGGEQPQH
TRBJ2-7 TRBV5-5 ASSPGDRGPDEQY
TRBJ2-3 TRBV7-9 ASSLEVADTQY
TRBJ2-1 TRBV7-2 ASSLGQINEQF
TRBJ2-2 TRBV9 ASNRQGGTGELF
TRBJ2-3 TRBV4-3 ASSQENRVNTDTQY
TRBJ2-1 TRBV5-1 ASSLWGGGSSYNEQF
TRBJ2-7 TRBV20-1 SASTGHHEQY
TRBJ2-3 TRBV20-1 SVAYPSTDTQY
TRBJ2-3 TRBV5-1 ASSSALAGVDTQY
TRBJ2-3 TRBV12-3/TRBV12-4 ASSPNNRDRVSADTQY
TRBJ2-3 TRBV10-3 AAKPDRLDTQY
TRBJ2-2 TRBV5-1 ASSLKLDNTGELF
TRBJ2-4 TRBV12-3/TRBV12-4 ASNPLGWGHLQY
TRBJ1-5 TRBV28 ASSTGPLQPQH
TRBJ2-3 TRBV15 ATSRGRLLDTQY
TRBJ1-6 TRBV6-1 ASSENRGATRPLPLH
TRBJ1-2 TRBV6-2/TRBV6-3 ASRGTGSNYGYT
TRBJ1-5 TRBV7-2 ASAGGEYSNQPQH
TRBJ2-3 TRBV9 ASSRTDRAGHTQY
TRBJ2-3 TRBV5-1 ASSYYGGGFYTDTQY
TRBJ2-1 TRBV12-3/TRBV12-4 ASSLSGGYYNEQF
TRBJ2-3 TRBV2 ARSPSPGLGESTDTQY
TRBJ1-4 TRBV2 ASKGQGNEKLF
TRBJ2-7 TRBV7-9 ASTRDSYEQY
TRBJ2-1 TRBV6-2/TRBV6-3 ASSGTGGYNEQF
TRBJ2-3 TRBV7-2 ASNPRFADTQY
TRBJ1-5 TRBV10-3 AISSDNSNQPQH
TRBJ2-5 TRBV5-1 ASSRDVEETQY
TRBJ2-2 TRBV18 ASSPRRDSQGELF
TRBJ2-5 TRBV20-1 SARPTGVETQY
TRBJ2-6 TRBV7-3 ASIRTLTGSSGANVLT
TRBJ1-6 TRBV7-6 ASSFLGQGMGSPLH
TRBJ1-1 TRBV6-1 ASRSPRGNTEAF
TRBJ2-6 TRBV24-1 ATSDPDSSGANVLT
TRBJ1-1 TRBV3-1 ASSQFSRTEAF
TRBJ2-5 TRBV12-3/TRBV12-4 ASGPLHLQETQY
TRBJ2-1 TRBV7-3 ASGQSSYNEQF
TRBJ2-5 TRBV12-3/TRBV12-4 ATSRGLQETQY
TRBJ2-7 TRBV11-2 ASSPWTYEQY
TRBJ2-7 TRBV12-3/TRBV12-4 ASRQLGEQY
TRBJ2-5 TRBV12-3/TRBV12-4 ASRTTGTLVTQY
TRBJ2-7 TRBV12-3/TRBV12-4 ASSKDRGIYEQY
TRBJ2-5 TRBV7-2 ASSLGAAEETQY
TRBJ2-1 TRBV7-2 ASSLVSGGAFNEQF
TRBJ2-3 TRBV7-2 ASSFERSDTQY
TRBJ1-1 TRBV5-6 ASSLGTANTEAF
TRBJ2-7 TRBV5-1 ASSLDRTEQY
TRBJ2-5 TRBV6-1 ASSGTSGGAPQTQY
TRBJ1-4 TRBV5-1 ASSSGTSGEKLF
TRBJ1-1 TRBV5-1 ASNGRLGNTEAF
TRBJ1-1 TRBV7-9 ASRPSWGDAEAF
TRBJ2-5 TRBV4-3 ASSQDRRRQETQY